These T cell receptor beta chains were read from a single sample in a study of shared clonotypes between healthy human individuals. The table came from immunoSEQ multiplex PCR; TCRdb's copy has only in-frame clones and leaves some out. The table lists about 1 million clones, more than 65% of them singletons. Sequenced: memory CD4+ T cells sorted from blood. The receptors were sampled from a man between 18 and 35 years old in good health. CDR3s include the opening cysteine and the closing phenylalanine or tryptophan. A D gene is named only where the DNA matches it firmly. Some rows mark clone size as missing; the rest say once, few, many or name a class of expanded clone.

TRBV27	TRBJ2-3	-	-	CASRTSGGISQYF	TGTGCCAGCAGAACGAGCGGCGGGATCTCGCAGTATTTT
TRBV18	TRBJ2-2	-	-	CASSPTSGTGELFF	TGTGCCAGCTCACCGACTTCGGGCACCGGGGAGCTGTTTTTT
TRBV4-1	TRBJ2-1	-	TRBD2	CASSQATSGRAHEQFF	TGCGCCAGCAGCCAAGCAACTAGCGGGAGGGCCCATGAGCAGTTCTTC
TRBV5-1	TRBJ2-7	-	TRBD2	CASAAGTSGEQYF	TGCGCCAGCGCGGCCGGGACTAGCGGCGAGCAGTACTTC
TRBV28	TRBJ2-6	-	-	CASLGSSGANVLTF	TGTGCCAGTCTAGGGAGCTCTGGGGCCAACGTCCTGACTTTC
TRBV6-5	TRBJ1-6	few	-	CASRPGRSYNSPLHF	TGTGCCAGCAGGCCCGGACGGTCGTATAATTCACCCCTCCACTTT
TRBV6-5	TRBJ2-5	few	TRBD2	CASSYSLAEETQYF	TGTGCCAGCAGTTACTCCCTAGCGGAAGAGACCCAGTACTTC
TRBV5-6	TRBJ2-3	-	TRBD1	CASSPRTGGNGDTQYF	TGTGCCAGCAGCCCGCGGACAGGGGGTAACGGAGATACGCAGTATTTT
TRBV5-5	TRBJ1-5	once	-	CASSLSIYSNQPQHF	TGTGCCAGCAGCTTATCGATTTATAGCAATCAGCCCCAGCATTTT
TRBV7-8	TRBJ2-1	-	-	CASSLRAGTSEQFF	TGTGCCAGCAGCTTAAGGGCGGGGACCAGTGAGCAGTTCTTC
TRBV28	TRBJ2-1	-	-	CASIDGGMGNEQFF	TGTGCCAGCATCGATGGCGGGATGGGTAATGAGCAGTTCTTC
TRBV6-1	TRBJ1-2	-	-	CASSELRMELYGYTF	TGTGCCAGCAGTGAACTTAGGATGGAGCTCTATGGCTACACCTTC
TRBV9	TRBJ2-1	once	-	CASSVDPSSYNEQFF	TGTGCCAGCAGCGTAGATCCCAGCTCGTACAATGAGCAGTTCTTC
TRBV5-4	TRBJ1-1	few	-	CASSIDSSFEAFF	TGTGCCAGCAGCATAGACAGTTCTTTTGAAGCTTTCTTT
TRBV5-1	TRBJ2-5	-	TRBD2	CASKTGLAGGEETQYF	TGCGCCAGCAAAACGGGACTAGCGGGAGGGGAAGAGACCCAGTACTTC
TRBV27	TRBJ1-1	-	TRBD1	CASRLTGGAGRAFF	TGTGCCAGCAGGCTTACAGGGGGCGCAGGTAGAGCTTTCTTT
TRBV25-1	TRBJ1-6	-	-	CASTSSGVWSYNSPLHF	TGTGCCAGCACTAGCTCCGGGGTATGGTCCTATAATTCACCCCTCCACTTT
TRBV2	TRBJ2-1	-	-	CASSDENEQFF	TGTGCCAGCAGTGACGAAAATGAGCAGTTCTTC
TRBV29-1	TRBJ2-1	-	TRBD1	CSGATGGRGNEQFF	TGCAGCGGCGCCACAGGGGGTAGGGGCAATGAGCAGTTCTTC
TRBV10-3	TRBJ2-4	once	-	CAISESGYLAKNIQYF	TGTGCCATCAGTGAGTCTGGCTACCTAGCCAAAAACATTCAGTACTTC
TRBV7-2	TRBJ1-4	-	-	CASSLVRRASNEKLFF	TGTGCCAGCAGCCTCGTGCGTCGGGCCAGTAATGAAAAACTGTTTTTT
TRBV7-9	TRBJ2-2	-	TRBD1	CASSRDRANTGELFF	TGTGCCAGCAGCCGGGACAGGGCAAACACCGGGGAGCTGTTTTTT
TRBV29-1	TRBJ2-1	-	-	CSAREGLSLTEQFF	TGCAGCGCCCGAGAGGGACTCAGTTTGACTGAGCAGTTCTTC
TRBV5-4	TRBJ1-1	-	-	CASSLMTSTEAFF	TGTGCCAGCAGCTTGATGACTTCCACTGAAGCTTTCTTT
TRBV6-5	TRBJ1-5	few	TRBD1	CASREDRGRMHF	TGTGCCAGCAGAGAGGACAGGGGACGGATGCATTTT
TRBV7-2	TRBJ1-2	-	TRBD1	CASSLRGQGVGYTF	TGTGCCAGCAGCTTAAGGGGGCAGGGGGTCGGCTACACCTTC
TRBV6-5	TRBJ1-1	-	-	CASSLGGNTEAFF	TGTGCCAGCAGCCTCGGGGGAAACACTGAAGCTTTCTTT
TRBV4-2	TRBJ2-2	-	-	CASSQEMRRVSNSGELFF	TGTGCCAGCAGCCAAGAAATGAGGCGGGTGAGCAATTCCGGGGAGCTGTTTTTT
TRBV7-2	TRBJ2-5	-	-	CASSGGSTNLETQYF	TGTGCCAGCAGCGGAGGGTCGACTAACCTGGAGACCCAGTACTTC
TRBV11-2	TRBJ1-1	-	-	CASSLGGRTTEAFF	TGTGCCAGCAGCTTGGGGGGGAGGACTACTGAAGCTTTCTTT
TRBV12-1	TRBJ1-5	-	-	CASSIRDRPVVEGQPQHF	TGTGCCAGCAGCATCCGGGACAGGCCCGTTGTGGAAGGTCAGCCCCAGCATTTT
TRBV2	TRBJ2-3	-	TRBD1	CASSEATGADTQYF	TGTGCCAGCAGTGAAGCAACAGGGGCAGATACGCAGTATTTT
TRBV7-2	TRBJ1-2	-	-	CASSLASLYGYTF	TGTGCCAGCAGCTTAGCGTCACTATATGGCTACACCTTC
TRBV6-1	TRBJ1-5	-	-	CASSEKINQPQHF	TGTGCCAGCAGTGAAAAGATCAATCAGCCCCAGCATTTT
TRBV5-4	TRBJ1-2	-	-	CASSDLTVYGYTF	TGTGCCAGCAGCGATTTGACAGTTTATGGCTACACCTTC
TRBV5-1	TRBJ2-5	-	TRBD1	CASSLLGQGQETQYF	TGCGCCAGCAGCTTGTTGGGACAGGGGCAAGAGACCCAGTACTTC
TRBV6-1	TRBJ1-1	-	-	CASSFAQGGTEAFF	TGTGCCAGCAGTTTCGCACAGGGAGGCACTGAAGCTTTCTTT
TRBV28	TRBJ1-3	-	-	CASSLYSGNTIYF	TGTGCCAGCAGTTTATATTCGGGAAACACCATATATTTT
TRBV27	TRBJ2-7	-	-	CASKGYSSYEQYF	TGTGCCAGCAAGGGTTATAGCTCCTACGAGCAGTACTTC
TRBV30	TRBJ1-1	-	-	CAWSQSRGSGTEAFF	TGTGCCTGGAGTCAAAGTCGCGGTTCTGGAACTGAAGCTTTCTTT
TRBV6-1	TRBJ1-1	-	-	CASGGTTNTEAFF	TGTGCCAGCGGAGGGACAACGAACACTGAAGCTTTCTTT
TRBV28	TRBJ1-3	few	-	CASSPTDSPSGNTIYF	TGTGCCAGCAGTCCAACTGACAGTCCCTCTGGAAACACCATATATTTT